The 28 T cell receptor beta chains presented below share a single source sample, sequenced in a study of blood T cell repertoires in COVID-19. Here immunoSEQ multiplex PCR was the method, and the copy in TCRdb shows in-frame clones only, minus some. The table has roughly 330,000 clones, about 90% seen once; the top ten hold less than 6%. The source material was PBMCs or T cells enriched from blood (not recorded which). The receptors shown here come from a woman in her 30s who had recovered from COVID-19.

The chain combines TRBV2 with TRBJ1-5; D is unresolved. V was shortened by 3 bases and J by 6 bases, with 12 bases between the two germline ends. CDR3 length equals 14 residues. Germline lookup yields CDR1 SNHLY and CDR2 FYNNEI. CDR3 in amino acids: CASSDRGLGQPQHF. The CDR3 coding sequence is TGTGCCAGCAGTGATCGGGGTTTGGGTCAGCCCCAGCATTTT.

This clone was seen only once. CDR3 region: CASSQLAGQETQYF. In nucleotides, the CDR3 is TGTGCCAGTAGTCAACTAGCGGGCCAAGAGACCCAGTACTTC. The rearrangement joins TRBV19 to TRBJ2-5; 9 positions agree with TRBD2. J gave up 1 base and V 5 bases, and 2 bases lay outside the gene matches. The CDR3 is 14 amino acids. Germline V gene data show CDR1 as LNHDA and CDR2 as SQIVND (reference sequence).

This chain connects TRBV28 to TRBJ2-7, with a possible D match to TRBD2 (6 bases). The CDR3 sequence is 11 residues long. The germline V gene has CDR1 MDHEN and CDR2 SYDVKM. V dropped 2 bases and J dropped 12 bases, with 11 bases sitting between them. The CDR3 DNA follows: TGTGCCAGCAGTTTAGAGACTAGGCGGTACTTC. It is translated as CASSLETRRYF.

The gene calls are TRBV30 and TRBJ2-1; 8 bases are a match to TRBD2. The V gene's germline CDR1 is GTSNPN and CDR2 SVGIG (reference sequence). The V segment lost 7 bases and the J segment 0 bases; nucleotides outside the gene matches: 8. The CDR3 consists of 15 residues. The CDR3 spells CAYAGGASSYNEQFF. The CDR3 coding sequence is TGTGCCTATGCGGGAGGCGCGAGCTCCTACAATGAGCAGTTCTTC.

This clone was seen once. The CDR3 protein is CASSGTNGGDTEAFF. The CDR3 region has the DNA TGTGCCAGCTCCGGGACCAACGGGGGGGACACTGAAGCTTTCTTT. The chain carries TRBV9 and TRBJ1-1; possible D gene TRBD1, 5 bases. This CDR3 region has 15 residues. The V gene's germline CDR1 is SGDLS and CDR2 YYNGEE. Trimming took 7 bases from V and 3 from J, leaving 19 bases between them.

In this sample, this clone turned up once. This chain links TRBV25-1 with TRBJ1-3; possibly TRBD1 for D (5 bases). The CDR3 covers 13 residues. Trimming removed 5 bases from V and 4 bases from J, with 9 bases in between. CDR1 MGHDK and CDR2 SYGVNS come from the germline V gene. The DNA of the CDR3 is TGTGCCAGCAGTCGCAGGGAAGGAAACACCATATATTTT. As protein: CASSRREGNTIYF.

In DNA form, the CDR3 reads TGCGCCAGCAGCCAATATCCCGGGGAGCTGTTTTTT. Translating it yields CASSQYPGELFF. The chain carries TRBV4-1 and TRBJ2-2; D is undetermined. Germline CDR1 reads MGHRA; CDR2 reads YSYEKL. This CDR3 contains 12 residues. V was cut by 2 bases and J by 6 bases, with 4 bases left in between.

The chain is built from TRBV27 and TRBJ2-1; D remains unclear. V dropped 3 bases and J dropped 6 bases, with 9 bases sitting between them. In germline, CDR1 is MNHEY, CDR2 SMNVEV (reference sequence). The length of the CDR3 is 13 residues. The CDR3 DNA reads TGTGCCAGCAGTTTTACAGAACTCAATGAGCAGTTCTTC. It specifies CASSFTELNEQFF.

This chain joins TRBV10-2 and TRBJ1-2, with TRBD1 identical over 7 bases. V trimming: 2 bases; J trimming: 4 bases; junction bases outside the gene matches: 1. Germline-derived CDR1 and CDR2 are WSHSY and SAAADI. This CDR3 has 13 residues. The CDR3 bases are TGCGCCAGCAGTGAGGACAGGGTCTATGGCTACACCTTC. Protein product: CASSEDRVYGYTF.

The chain recombines TRBV9 with TRBJ2-3, with D possibly TRBD1 on 6 matching bases. Germline lookup yields CDR1 SGDLS and CDR2 YYNGEE. Trimming shortened V by 0 bases and J by 5 bases, and 13 bases separated the two germline ends. There are 15 residues in the CDR3. The CDR3 is CASSVDRDYGDTQYF. CDR3 DNA: TGTGCCAGCAGCGTAGACAGGGATTACGGAGATACGCAGTATTTT. The variable domain in full, with the rest retrieved from reference TRBV9 and TRBJ2-3, is DSGVTQTPKHLITATGQRVTLRCSPRSGDLSVYWYQQSLDQGLQFLIQYYNGEERAKGNILERFSAQQFPDLHSELNLSSLELGDSALYFCASSVDRDYGDTQYFGPGTRLTVL.

The chain is built from TRBV28 and TRBJ1-4; D is ambiguous. The V gene lost 5 bases and the J gene lost 8 bases, with 18 bases spanning the gap. Germline CDR1 reads MDHEN; CDR2 reads SYDVKM. The CDR3 contains 15 residues. The CDR3 bases are TGTGCCAGCAGTCGCCTTCTCAGGAGGGCGGAAAAACTGTTTTTT. It codes for CASSRLLRRAEKLFF.

The chain couples TRBV12-5 to TRBJ1-5; no clear D. The germline CDR1 and CDR2 sequences are LGHNT and FRNRAP. The V end lost 0 bases, the J end lost 0 bases, and 15 bases lay between the germline ends. The CDR3 has 18 residues. CDR3 sequence reads: CASGLVLVPHYSNQPQHF. The CDR3 DNA reads TGTGCTAGTGGTTTGGTACTTGTCCCCCATTATAGCAATCAGCCCCAGCATTTT.

The CDR3 protein is CASTLKGGNGELFF. The CDR3 DNA sequence: TGTGCCAGCACCCTAAAGGGGGGGAACGGGGAGCTGTTTTTT. The rearrangement links TRBV6-5 to TRBJ2-2; D possibly corresponds to TRBD2 (7 bases). The germline V gene encodes CDR1 MNHEY and CDR2 SVGAGI. This CDR3 has 14 residues. Between the trimmed V and J ends, which lost 7 bases and 7 bases, there was a span of 16 bases.

The genes are TRBV2 and TRBJ2-2; D is undetermined. The germline V and J ends were trimmed by 6 bases and 8 bases, with 13 bases remaining between them. The CDR3 runs to 13 residues. The germline V gene has CDR1 SNHLY and CDR2 FYNNEI. The CDR3 DNA sequence: TGTGCCAGCAGCAGTGCGGATTCTGGGGAGCTGTTTTTT. This encodes CASSSADSGELFF.

The chain carries TRBV19 and TRBJ1-1, with 8 bases fitting TRBD1. The CDR3 is 14 residues long. The V gene end was trimmed by 4 bases and the J gene end by 6 bases; junction bases not matched to a gene: 7. Germline CDR1 reads LNHDA; CDR2 reads SQIVND (reference sequence). DNA of the CDR3: TGTGCCAGTAGTAATCAGGGGGCGCAGGCTGAAGCTTTCTTT. It codes for CASSNQGAQAEAFF.

The chain has TRBV6-5 and TRBJ1-1; 10 bases map to TRBD1. The CDR3 is 16 residues long. Germline lookup yields CDR1 MNHEY and CDR2 SVGAGI. Trimming took 4 bases from V and 6 from J; bases not matched to a gene: 11. The CDR3 nucleotides are TGTGCCAGCAGTTCCTCTGGAGGACAGGGGGGCTCTGAAGCTTTCTTT. It encodes CASSSSGGQGGSEAFF.

V gene TRBV2 combines with J gene TRBJ1-5, with 7 bases lining up with TRBD1. The CDR3 sequence is 14 residues long. CDR1 and CDR2 from the germline V gene are SNHLY and FYNNEI. The J segment lost 0 bases and the V segment lost 6 bases, leaving 2 bases of the junction unmatched. CDR3 DNA sequence: TGTGCCAGCAGGACAGGGATTAGCAATCAGCCCCAGCATTTT. This sequence encodes CASRTGISNQPQHF.

The rearrangement uses TRBV7-9 and TRBJ2-4; TRBD2 matches 8 bases. CDR1 and CDR2 (germline): SEHNR, FQNEAQ (reference sequence). The V segment lost 7 bases and the J segment 5 bases; nucleotides outside the gene matches: 7. The CDR3 runs 14 residues. The CDR3 region is CASTVVGGENIQYF. In DNA, the CDR3 is TGTGCCAGCACCGTTGTCGGGGGGGAAAACATTCAGTACTTC.

The chain is built from TRBV18 and TRBJ2-1, with a tentative D call TRBD2 (6 bases). The CDR3 totals 13 residues. The V end was cut by 6 bases, the J end by 5 bases, with 11 bases between. CDR1 and CDR2 (germline): KGHSH, LQKENI. The DNA of the CDR3 is TGTGCCAGCTCGCCGGGACTTGACAATGAGCAGTTCTTC. This encodes CASSPGLDNEQFF.

V is TRBV18 and J is TRBJ2-7, with 14 bases lining up with TRBD2. This CDR3 region has 16 residues. J gave up 7 bases and V 4 bases, and 9 bases lay outside the gene matches. Germline loops: CDR1 KGHSH, CDR2 LQKENI. The CDR3 bases are TGTGCCAGCTCACAGACTAGCGGGGGGGCGTCCGGGGAGCAGTACTTC. Its protein is CASSQTSGGASGEQYF.

CDR3 nucleotide sequence: TGCGCCAGCAGCCCTGGGACAGGGAGATCTGAAGCTTTCTTT. This encodes CASSPGTGRSEAFF. The chain links TRBV4-1 to TRBJ1-1, with 9 bases aligning to TRBD1. The CDR3 runs 14 residues. Germline-derived CDR1 and CDR2 are MGHRA and YSYEKL. Losses at the gene ends were 4 bases for V and 6 bases for J; bases not matched to a gene: 6.

This clone was detected only a few times. V and J are TRBV5-6 and TRBJ1-2; no definite D call. Trimming took off 5 bases at V and 5 bases at J, with 13 bases between the two ends. Germline-derived CDR1 and CDR2 are SGHDT and YYEEEE. CDR3 length: 13 amino acids. The CDR3: CASRFAGGYGYTF. DNA of the CDR3: TGTGCCAGCAGATTCGCCGGCGGTTATGGCTACACCTTC.

This clone was observed a few times. The chain joins TRBV6-5 to TRBJ2-7, with a possible D match to TRBD1 (6 bases). Germline values: CDR1 MNHEY, CDR2 SVGAGI. The CDR3 loop spans 15 amino acids. Between the trimmed V and J ends, which lost 5 bases and 2 bases, there was a span of 16 bases. The CDR3 sequence: CASSHRETIPYEQYF. The CDR3 region has the DNA TGTGCCAGCAGTCACAGGGAAACAATTCCCTACGAGCAGTACTTC.

V usage is TRBV7-8 and J usage is TRBJ2-3; 8 bases line up with TRBD2. The CDR3 length is 17 residues. The germline gives CDR1 SGHVS, CDR2 FQNEAQ. The J segment lost 4 bases and the V segment lost 2 bases, leaving 11 bases of the junction unmatched. The CDR3 bases are TGTGCCAGCAGCTTATCATACACCCGGGGGGGCCCAGATACGCAGTATTTT. It is translated as CASSLSYTRGGPDTQYF.

The rearrangement joins TRBV27 to TRBJ2-1; 7 nucleotides agree with TRBD1. J was trimmed by 6 bases and V by 5 bases; bases with no gene match: 13. The V gene's germline CDR1 is MNHEY and CDR2 SMNVEV (reference sequence). This CDR3 has 16 residues. This CDR3 is CASSLLGQIVFNEQFF. CDR3 sequence (DNA): TGTGCCAGCAGTCTACTGGGACAGATCGTTTTCAATGAGCAGTTCTTC.

V is TRBV5-4 and J is TRBJ1-4; possible D gene TRBD1, 6 bases. The germline V gene has CDR1 SGHNT and CDR2 YYREEE (reference sequence). The CDR3 has 17 amino acids. V was shortened by 5 bases and J by 5 bases, with 22 bases between the two germline ends. DNA of the CDR3: TGTGCCAGCAGTTCCGGGGGGCCCGGGACCGGGAATGAAAAACTGTTTTTT. It is translated as CASSSGGPGTGNEKLFF.

This clone was picked up one time. This chain connects TRBV20-1 to TRBJ2-5; the D is unclear. Trimming cost V 7 bases and J 4 bases, with 7 bases left between them. CDR1 DFQATT and CDR2 SNEGSKA come from the germline V gene (reference sequence). There are 10 residues in the CDR3. This chain's CDR3 is CSGGPETQYF. In DNA, the CDR3 is TGCAGTGGTGGGCCAGAGACCCAGTACTTC.

This clone occurred once. The chain uses TRBV2 and TRBJ1-4, with D tentatively TRBD1 (5 bases). Germline CDR1 SNHLY, CDR2 FYNNEI. Between the trimmed V and J ends, which lost 8 bases and 15 bases, there was a span of 19 bases. The CDR3 totals 12 residues. The CDR3 here is CASLMAREEMFF. The CDR3 nucleotides read TGTGCCAGCCTAATGGCCAGGGAGGAAATGTTTTTT.